This TCR beta chain derives from a study of T cell responses to AZD1222 COVID-19 vaccine. Notes on the study in general: White British donors predominated, females outnumbered males, and clonal diversity was possibly underestimated.

Comments on this clone: What it recognizes is unknown.

The CDR3 contains 13 residues. V lost 5 bases, J lost 10 bases, and 17 bases lay in between. The germline gives CDR1 SGHNT, CDR2 YYREEE (reference sequence). Libraries were prepared by immunoSEQ multiplex PCR; TCRdb keeps only in-frame clonotypes and omits some of them. The data show 100,000 to 120,000 clones, around nine tenths seen once. The chain joins TRBV5-4 to TRBJ2-3, with TRBD1 as a possible D gene (5 bases). This receptor was taken from an adult who received the AZD1222 COVID-19 vaccine. Sequences were derived from peripheral blood, sampled 28 days after the second AZD1222 dose. Here the CDR3 DNA reads TGTGCCAGCAGTCAGGGCTTTGAGGTGGCGCAGTATTTT. Its protein product is CASSQGFEVAQYF.